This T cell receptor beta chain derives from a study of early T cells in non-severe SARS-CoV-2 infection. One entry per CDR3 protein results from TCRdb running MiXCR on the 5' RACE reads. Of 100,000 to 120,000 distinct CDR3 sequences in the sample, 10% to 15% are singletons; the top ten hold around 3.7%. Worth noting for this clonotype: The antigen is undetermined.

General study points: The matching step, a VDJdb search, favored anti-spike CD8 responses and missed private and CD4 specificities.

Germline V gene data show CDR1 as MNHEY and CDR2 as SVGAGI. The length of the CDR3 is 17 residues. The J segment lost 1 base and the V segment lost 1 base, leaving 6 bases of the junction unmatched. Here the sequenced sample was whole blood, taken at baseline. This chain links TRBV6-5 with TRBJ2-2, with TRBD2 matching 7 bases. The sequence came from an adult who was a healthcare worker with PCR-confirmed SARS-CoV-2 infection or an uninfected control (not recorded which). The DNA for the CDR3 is TGTGCCAGCAGTTACTGGCGGGGGAGACTGAACACCGGGGAGCTGTTTTTT. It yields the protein CASSYWRGRLNTGELFF.